The rows below give T cell receptor beta chains drawn from one sample of a study of T-cell reconstitution after alpha-beta-depleted transplantation in children. TCRdb analysed the PCR reads with MiXCR anew, one entry per CDR3 protein. The table records over 400,000 distinct CDR3 sequences, around 12% of them present only once. Material: PBMCs from the stem cell graft donor, obtained from the stem cell graft. The source is a human donor who donated a stem cell graft to a child with combined immunodeficiency. Each CDR3 is given with its conserved first and last residue. A D gene is named only where the DNA matches it firmly. The listing skips clone size in some rows; elsewhere it reads once, few, many or a size class.

-,16,TRBV7-2,TRBD2,TRBJ2-5,CASSDLAGGYQETQYF,TGTGCCAGCAGCGATCTAGCGGGAGGGTACCAAGAGACCCAGTACTTC
many,16,TRBV10-3,TRBD2,TRBJ2-3,CAISETGGDVTDTQYF,TGTGCCATCAGTGAGACTGGGGGGGATGTAACAGATACGCAGTATTTT
-,13,TRBV7-9,TRBD1,TRBJ1-2,CASTFGQGYGYTF,TGTGCCAGCACCTTCGGACAGGGCTATGGCTACACCTTC
few,18,TRBV25-1,TRBD1,TRBJ1-2,CASSGSPGTGFDGDGYTF,TGTGCCAGCAGTGGAAGTCCCGGGACAGGGTTCGATGGGGATGGCTACACCTTC
-,13,TRBV28,-,TRBJ1-2,CASSRPPTYGYTF,TGTGCCAGCAGCCGCCCCCCTACTTATGGCTACACCTTC
-,13,TRBV10-3,-,TRBJ2-7,CAISVGGSDEQYF,TGTGCCATCAGTGTAGGGGGTTCCGACGAGCAGTACTTC
many,16,TRBV7-2,-,TRBJ1-2,CASSLTPPTVNYGYTF,TGTGCCAGCAGCTTAACCCCACCGACAGTTAACTATGGCTACACCTTC
-,16,TRBV5-1,TRBD1,TRBJ2-2,CASSLATGDNTGELFF,TGCGCCAGCAGCTTGGCGACAGGGGACAACACCGGGGAGCTGTTTTTT
many,15,TRBV2,-,TRBJ1-2,CASSEALVNRWRYTF,TGTGCCAGCAGTGAAGCGCTGGTTAACCGCTGGCGCTACACCTTC
-,14,TRBV7-9,TRBD1,TRBJ1-4,CASSPGQGFEKLFF,TGTGCCAGCAGCCCCGGACAGGGGTTTGAAAAACTGTTTTTT
few,12,TRBV4-2,-,TRBJ2-3,CASSHPEDTQYF,TGTGCCAGCAGCCACCCTGAGGATACGCAGTATTTT
few,16,TRBV24-1,-,TRBJ2-7,CATSDSGTAAFYEQYF,TGTGCCACCAGTGATTCCGGGACGGCCGCCTTCTACGAGCAGTACTTC
few,15,TRBV6-5,-,TRBJ1-2,CASSYSQVGSYGYTF,TGTGCCAGCAGTTACTCCCAGGTCGGGAGCTATGGCTACACCTTC
-,14,TRBV12-3/TRBV12-4,-,TRBJ2-2,CASSLSPGTGELFF,TGTGCCAGCAGTTTAAGTCCGGGAACCGGGGAGCTGTTTTTT
few,18,TRBV4-3,TRBD1,TRBJ2-1,CASSQVPFGTGAYNEQFF,TGCGCCAGCAGCCAAGTCCCATTTGGGACAGGGGCCTACAATGAGCAGTTCTTC
once,14,TRBV7-3,TRBD2,TRBJ2-1,CASSQRGSYNEQFF,TGTGCCAGCTCGCAGCGGGGGTCGTACAATGAGCAGTTCTTC
many,16,TRBV27,TRBD2,TRBJ2-7,CASSPRSASGSYEQYF,TGTGCCAGCAGTCCCCGTAGTGCTAGCGGGTCCTACGAGCAGTACTTC
-,14,TRBV5-1,-,TRBJ2-1,CASSPYQSGSEQFF,TGCGCCAGCAGCCCCTATCAGTCAGGCAGTGAGCAGTTCTTC
-,14,TRBV6-2/TRBV6-3,-,TRBJ2-7,CASNIDRGLNEQYF,TGTGCCAGCAATATCGATCGCGGGCTGAACGAGCAGTACTTC
many,14,TRBV4-3,TRBD1,TRBJ2-1,CASSPGQGGSEQFF,TGCGCCAGCAGCCCTGGACAGGGTGGGAGTGAGCAGTTCTTC
many,15,TRBV12-3/TRBV12-4,TRBD1,TRBJ1-5,CASSPLDRVDQPQHF,TGTGCCAGCAGTCCACTGGACAGGGTGGATCAGCCCCAGCATTTT
few,16,TRBV9,TRBD2,TRBJ2-1,CASSLGLGGGNNEQFF,TGTGCCAGCAGCCTCGGACTGGGCGGGGGGAACAATGAGCAGTTCTTC
few,16,TRBV3-1,TRBD1,TRBJ1-3,CASSSYRGGSGNTIYF,TGTGCCAGCAGCTCCTACAGGGGAGGCTCTGGAAACACCATATATTTT
few,15,TRBV7-2,TRBD2,TRBJ2-5,CASSQRTSGTETQYF,TGTGCCAGCAGCCAGCGGACTAGCGGGACGGAGACCCAGTACTTC
few,13,TRBV20-1,-,TRBJ1-1,CSATAASEPEAFF,TGCAGTGCTACCGCCGCCTCAGAACCTGAAGCTTTCTTT
-,16,TRBV12-3/TRBV12-4,TRBD1,TRBJ2-2,CASSTSRTGGTGELFF,TGTGCCAGCAGTACCAGCCGGACAGGGGGGACCGGGGAGCTGTTTTTT
few,15,TRBV7-9,TRBD1,TRBJ2-3,CASKPGTGGADTQYF,TGTGCCTCGAAACCAGGGACAGGGGGGGCAGATACGCAGTATTTT
few,16,TRBV11-2,-,TRBJ2-3,CASSRTQWRSTDTQYF,TGTGCCAGCAGCCGAACCCAGTGGCGCAGCACAGATACGCAGTATTTT
many,15,TRBV4-3,TRBD1,TRBJ2-3,CASSQLTGGMDTQYF,TGCGCCAGCAGCCAATTGACAGGGGGCATGGATACGCAGTATTTT
few,13,TRBV2,-,TRBJ1-1,CASSGGLGTEAFF,TGTGCCAGCAGTGGGGGTCTGGGCACTGAAGCTTTCTTT
few,15,TRBV4-3,TRBD1,TRBJ2-1,CASSQGTGLSNEQFF,TGCGCCAGCAGCCAAGGGACAGGGTTGAGCAATGAGCAGTTCTTC
few,14,TRBV2,-,TRBJ2-4,CASSQGGGGNIQYF,TGTGCCAGCAGTCAAGGGGGAGGGGGAAACATTCAGTACTTC
-,17,TRBV5-1,TRBD1,TRBJ2-1,CASSPHSGTGTLNEQFF,TGCGCCAGCAGCCCGCACTCCGGGACAGGGACCCTGAATGAGCAGTTCTTC
few,14,TRBV9,-,TRBJ2-3,CASSVWLNTDTQYF,TGTGCCAGCAGCGTGTGGCTAAACACAGATACGCAGTATTTT
few,12,TRBV25-1,-,TRBJ1-2,CASAAENYGYTF,TGTGCCAGCGCGGCAGAAAACTATGGCTACACCTTC
many,14,TRBV6-4,-,TRBJ1-1,CASSDSAEDTEAFF,TGTGCCAGCAGTGACTCGGCAGAGGACACTGAAGCTTTCTTT
-,13,TRBV18,-,TRBJ1-2,CASSPRGSLYIAF,TGTGCCAGCTCACCACGGGGCTCCCTCTATATTGCCTTC
-,13,TRBV20-1,-,TRBJ2-2,CSARARPDRELFF,TGCAGTGCTAGAGCTAGACCCGACCGGGAGCTGTTTTTT
many,17,TRBV4-3,TRBD2,TRBJ2-5,CASSQGVKASGRETQYF,TGCGCCAGCAGCCAAGGAGTGAAGGCTAGCGGGAGAGAGACCCAGTACTTC
many,16,TRBV7-3,-,TRBJ2-3,CASSLTYTGVNDTQYF,TGTGCCAGCAGCTTAACGTATACTGGAGTCAACGATACGCAGTATTTT
few,15,TRBV7-9,TRBD2,TRBJ2-2,CASSISGGPNGELFF,TGTGCCAGCAGCATTAGCGGGGGGCCGAACGGGGAGCTGTTTTTT
once,13,TRBV20-1,-,TRBJ2-7,CSAQAQGLNEQYF,TGCAGTGCTCAAGCCCAGGGCTTGAACGAGCAGTACTTC
many,11,TRBV5-5,-,TRBJ2-7,CASSGTYEQYF,TGTGCCAGCAGCGGGACCTACGAGCAGTACTTC
few,15,TRBV7-9,-,TRBJ2-1,CASSFTGRPYNEQFF,TGTGCCAGCAGCTTCACAGGGAGGCCCTACAATGAGCAGTTCTTC
few,13,TRBV5-1,-,TRBJ2-1,CASSPTSGIKQFF,TGCGCCAGCAGCCCCACTTCCGGGATAAAGCAGTTCTTC
few,14,TRBV18,-,TRBJ1-4,CASSPTRADEKLFF,TGTGCCAGCTCCCCGACTAGGGCTGATGAAAAACTGTTTTTT
few,16,TRBV12-3/TRBV12-4,TRBD2,TRBJ2-2,CASSPLAGADTGELFF,TGTGCCAGCAGCCCGTTAGCGGGGGCGGACACCGGGGAGCTGTTTTTT
many,18,TRBV18,TRBD2,TRBJ2-1,CASSPPGTSGGSLDEQFF,TGTGCCAGCTCACCACCCGGGACTAGCGGGGGGTCATTGGATGAGCAGTTCTTC
-,16,TRBV3-1,-,TRBJ1-6,CASSHLRTYPNSPLHF,TGTGCCAGCAGCCACCTTAGAACTTATCCAAATTCACCCCTCCACTTT